The 22 T cell receptor beta chains below were found in one sample sequenced in a study of CD8 T cells in cerebrospinal fluid in Alzheimer's disease. From its re-call of the 10x single-cell sequencing reads, TCRdb lists each CDR3 protein once, without DNA. This sample's table reports some 1,000 distinct CDR3 sequences. The sequenced sample was cerebrospinal fluid. Receptors were obtained from a human donor in good health.

This clonotype is labeled medium-sized based on frequency. This chain links TRBV5-6 with TRBJ1-1; the D call from TCRdb, TRBD1, cannot be confirmed without DNA. The CDR3 runs to 13 residues. Germline-derived CDR1 and CDR2 are SGHDT and YYEEEE. The CDR3 spells CASSLGGSVWAFF.

This clonotype counts as large by frequency. The chain joins TRBV6-1 to TRBJ2-3; TCRdb's D call of TRBD1 is untestable without DNA. CDR1 and CDR2 from the germline V gene are MNHNS and SASEGT. This CDR3 contains 15 residues. CDR3 sequence: CASSHTGTGRDTQYF.

This clonotype is large (0.1 to 1%) by frequency. The chain links TRBV2 to TRBJ2-5. The germline V gene has CDR1 SNHLY and CDR2 FYNNEI. The length of the CDR3 is 11 residues. CDR3 protein: CASREGETQYF.

This clonotype registers large (0.1 to 1%) by frequency. The chain joins TRBV7-2 to TRBJ1-4; TCRdb lists TRBD1, though no DNA is available to test this call. This CDR3 region has 14 residues. The germline CDR1 and CDR2 sequences are SGHTA and FQGNSA. CDR3 sequence reads: CASSSGGTNEKLFF. The variable domain in full, completed from reference TRBV7-2 and TRBJ1-4, reads GAGVSQSPSNKVTEKGKDVELRCDPISGHTALYWYRQSLGQGLEFLIYFQGNSAPDKSGLPSDRFSAERTGGSVSTLTIQRTQQEDSAVYLCASSSGGTNEKLFFGSGTQLSVL.

This clonotype counts as medium-sized by frequency. This chain uses TRBV12-3 or TRBV12-4 with TRBJ2-7; there is no DNA to check the TCRdb D call of TRBD1. The CDR3 is 15 amino acids. The CDR3: CASSPSLVRGWEQYF.

By frequency, this clonotype is medium-sized (0.01 to 0.1%). This chain joins TRBV18 and TRBJ2-2; TCRdb proposes TRBD1, but this gene call is untestable without DNA. The CDR3 consists of 18 residues. Germline V gene lookup returns CDR1 KGHSH and CDR2 LQKENI. CDR3 in amino acids: CASSHRTAGQGNTGELFF. Full variable domain (outside the CDR3, taken from reference TRBV18 and TRBJ2-2): NAGVMQNPRHLVRRRGQEARLRCSPMKGHSHVYWYRQLPEEGLKFMVYLQKENIIDESGMPKERFSAEFPKEGPSILRIQQVVRGDSAAYFCASSHRTAGQGNTGELFFGEGSRLTVL.

By frequency, this clonotype registers large. The J gene is TRBJ1-2, the V gene TRBV7-2. The length of the CDR3 is 13 residues. The germline V gene encodes CDR1 SGHTA and CDR2 FQGNSA. The CDR3 here is CASSLALRNGYTF.

Frequency places this clonotype as large. J is TRBJ1-3 and V is TRBV9. The CDR3 is 16 amino acids. Germline V gene lookup returns CDR1 SGDLS and CDR2 YYNGEE. The CDR3 reads CASSVGQAFSGNTIYF. Supplemented by reference TRBV9 and TRBJ1-3, the full variable domain reads DSGVTQTPKHLITATGQRVTLRCSPRSGDLSVYWYQQSLDQGLQFLIQYYNGEERAKGNILERFSAQQFPDLHSELNLSSLELGDSALYFCASSVGQAFSGNTIYFGEGSWLTVV.

The chain's CDR3 is CASSRLPGQGGETQYF. The gene calls are TRBV5-1 and TRBJ2-5; TCRdb names TRBD1, which stays unverified in the absence of DNA. Germline CDR1 SGHRS, CDR2 YFSETQ. This CDR3 is built from 16 residues.

By frequency, this clonotype is medium-sized (0.01 to 0.1%). The chain combines TRBV3-1 with TRBJ2-4; the D call of TRBD1 rests on TCRdb alone, since no DNA is present to check it. The CDR3 covers 15 residues. From germline, CDR1 is LGHDT and CDR2 YNNKEL (reference sequence). The CDR3 sequence is CASSPEPGTKDIQYF.

This clonotype is labeled large based on frequency. The chain is built from TRBV6-2 or TRBV6-3 and TRBJ2-2. Germline CDR1 is MNHEY and CDR2 is SVGEGT. The CDR3 is 15 residues long. CDR3 sequence: CASSYEDERTGELFF.

Considering frequency, this clonotype is medium-sized. This chain links TRBV27 with TRBJ2-1; the D gene TCRdb calls, TRBD2, cannot be checked with no DNA. This CDR3 is built from 16 residues. CDR1 is MNHEY and CDR2 is SMNVEV in the germline V gene (reference sequence). The CDR3 spells CASSFFRGLAVNEQFF.

This clonotype is identified as medium-sized (0.01 to 0.1%) from frequency. The chain uses TRBV27 and TRBJ1-5. Germline CDR1 reads MNHEY; CDR2 reads SMNVEV (reference sequence). The CDR3 is 14 residues long. The CDR3 protein is CASSLGRFMGPQHF.

This clonotype is deemed large (0.1 to 1%) by its frequency. V gene TRBV7-9 combines with J gene TRBJ2-7; TCRdb indicates TRBD2, and absent DNA this call remains unverified. This CDR3 is 13 amino acids long. Germline-derived CDR1 and CDR2 are SEHNR and FQNEAQ (reference sequence). The CDR3 loop reads CASSFNEGLEQYF.

Judged by frequency, this clonotype is medium-sized. The rearrangement links TRBV6-5 to TRBJ2-2; TCRdb indicates TRBD1, and absent DNA this call remains unverified. Germline CDR1 MNHEY, CDR2 SVGAGI. The CDR3 has 15 amino acids. CDR3: CASFPDREINGELFF.

Considering frequency, this clonotype is medium-sized (0.01 to 0.1%). The chain uses TRBV20-1 and TRBJ1-5. This CDR3 is built from 14 residues. CDR1 DFQATT and CDR2 SNEGSKA come from the germline V gene (reference sequence). The CDR3 here is CSARNPGPNQPQHF.

This clonotype is large (0.1 to 1%) by frequency. This chain uses TRBV12-3 or TRBV12-4 with TRBJ1-5; the D call from TCRdb, TRBD1, cannot be confirmed without DNA. The CDR3 sequence is 13 residues long. This chain's CDR3 is CASDPDTNQPQHF.

This clonotype is identified as medium-sized from frequency. This CDR3 reads CASSLMADQPQHF. V is TRBV12-3 or TRBV12-4 and J is TRBJ1-5. The CDR3 extends over 13 amino acids.

This clonotype is deemed large by its frequency. The rearrangement joins TRBV6-6 to TRBJ1-5. The CDR3 has 14 amino acids. Germline-derived CDR1 and CDR2 are MNHNY and SVGAGI (reference sequence). The CDR3 protein is CASSNMYSNQPQHF.

This sequence joins TRBV19 and TRBJ2-1; absent DNA, TCRdb's TRBD2 call cannot be checked. Germline-derived CDR1 and CDR2 are LNHDA and SQIVND (reference sequence). This CDR3 has 13 residues. The chain's CDR3 is CASTSTVGGEQFF.

This clonotype is identified as large (0.1 to 1%) from frequency. V gene TRBV11-2 combines with J gene TRBJ2-5; TCRdb designates TRBD1, a call that cannot be tested without DNA. The V gene's germline CDR1 is SGHAT and CDR2 FQNNGV. The CDR3 consists of 12 residues. CDR3 region: CASAGVGETQYF.

Frequency places this clonotype as medium-sized. The V gene is TRBV6-2 or TRBV6-3, the J gene TRBJ1-2; there is no DNA to check the TCRdb D call of TRBD1. The CDR3 spans 14 residues. Germline loops: CDR1 MNHEY, CDR2 SVGEGT. CDR3 residues: CASSYSGQTYGYTF.